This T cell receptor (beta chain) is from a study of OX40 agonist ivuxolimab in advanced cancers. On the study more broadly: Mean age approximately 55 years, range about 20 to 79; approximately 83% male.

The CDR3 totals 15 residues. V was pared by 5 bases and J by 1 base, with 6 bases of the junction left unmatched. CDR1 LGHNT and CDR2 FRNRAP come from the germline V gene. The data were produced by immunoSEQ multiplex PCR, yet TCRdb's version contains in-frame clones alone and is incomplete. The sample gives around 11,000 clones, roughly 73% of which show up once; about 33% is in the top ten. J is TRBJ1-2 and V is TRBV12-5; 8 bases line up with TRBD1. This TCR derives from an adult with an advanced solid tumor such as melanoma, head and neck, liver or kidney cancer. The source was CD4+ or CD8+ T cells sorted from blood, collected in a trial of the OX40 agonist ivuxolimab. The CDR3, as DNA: TGTGCTAGTGGTCCCGCACAGGGGGTTAACTATGGCTACACCTTC. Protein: CASGPAQGVNYGYTF.